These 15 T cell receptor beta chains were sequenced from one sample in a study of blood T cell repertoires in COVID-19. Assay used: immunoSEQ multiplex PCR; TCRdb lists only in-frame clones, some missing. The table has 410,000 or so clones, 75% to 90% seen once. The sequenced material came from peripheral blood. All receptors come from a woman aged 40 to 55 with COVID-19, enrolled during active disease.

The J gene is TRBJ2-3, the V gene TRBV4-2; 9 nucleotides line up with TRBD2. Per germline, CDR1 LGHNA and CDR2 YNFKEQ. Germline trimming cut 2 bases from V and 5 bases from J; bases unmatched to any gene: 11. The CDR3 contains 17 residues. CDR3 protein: CASSQPRGGGVEDTQYF. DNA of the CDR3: TGTGCCAGCAGCCAACCCCGGGGCGGGGGGGTAGAAGATACGCAGTATTTT.

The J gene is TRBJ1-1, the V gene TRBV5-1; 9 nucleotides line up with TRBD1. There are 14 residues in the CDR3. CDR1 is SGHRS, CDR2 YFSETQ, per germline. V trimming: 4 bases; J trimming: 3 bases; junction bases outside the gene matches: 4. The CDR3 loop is CASSLTGGDTEAFF. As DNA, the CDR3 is TGCGCCAGCAGCCTAACAGGGGGCGACACTGAAGCTTTCTTT. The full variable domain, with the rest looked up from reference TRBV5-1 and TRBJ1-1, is KAGVTQTPRYLIKTRGQQVTLSCSPISGHRSVSWYQQTPGQGLQFLFEYFSETQRNKGNFPGRFSGRQFSNSRSEMNVSTLELGDSALYLCASSLTGGDTEAFFGQGTRLTVV.

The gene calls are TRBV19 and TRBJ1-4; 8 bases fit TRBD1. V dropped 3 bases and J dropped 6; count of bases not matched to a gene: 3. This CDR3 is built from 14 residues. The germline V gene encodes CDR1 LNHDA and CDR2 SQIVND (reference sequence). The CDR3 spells CASSMSDRDEKLFF. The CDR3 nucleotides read TGTGCCAGTAGTATGTCGGACAGGGATGAAAAACTGTTTTTT.

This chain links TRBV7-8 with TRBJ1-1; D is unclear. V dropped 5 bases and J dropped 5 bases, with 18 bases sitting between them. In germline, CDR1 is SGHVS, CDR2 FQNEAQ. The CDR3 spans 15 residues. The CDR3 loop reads CASSPTEGSRTEAFF. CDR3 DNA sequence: TGTGCCAGCAGCCCGACGGAGGGTAGTAGGACTGAAGCTTTCTTT.

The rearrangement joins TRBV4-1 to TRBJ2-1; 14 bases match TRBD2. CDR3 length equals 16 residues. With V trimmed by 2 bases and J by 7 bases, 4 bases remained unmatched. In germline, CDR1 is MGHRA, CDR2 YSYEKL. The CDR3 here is CASSQLGLAGGNEQFF. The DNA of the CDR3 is TGCGCCAGCAGCCAACTCGGACTAGCGGGAGGTAATGAGCAGTTCTTC.

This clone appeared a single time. DNA of the CDR3: TGTGCCAGCAGCTTAAACGGACAGGGCTATGGCTACACCTTC. Its protein is CASSLNGQGYGYTF. The chain carries TRBV7-3 and TRBJ1-2; 8 bases line up with TRBD1. With 1 base clipped from V and 4 bases from J, the junction kept 2 bases outside the gene matches. The CDR3 runs 14 residues. Germline V gene data show CDR1 as SGHTA and CDR2 as FQGTGA.

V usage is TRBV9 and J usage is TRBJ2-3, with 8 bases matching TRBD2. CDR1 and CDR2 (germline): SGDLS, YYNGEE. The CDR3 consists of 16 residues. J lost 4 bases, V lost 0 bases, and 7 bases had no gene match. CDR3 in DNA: TGTGCCAGCAGCGTAGACGGGAGGGTCGACGCAGATACGCAGTATTTT. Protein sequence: CASSVDGRVDADTQYF.

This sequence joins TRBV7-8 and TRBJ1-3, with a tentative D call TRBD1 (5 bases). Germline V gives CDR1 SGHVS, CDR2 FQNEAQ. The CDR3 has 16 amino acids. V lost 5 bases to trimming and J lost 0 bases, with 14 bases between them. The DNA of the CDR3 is TGTGCCAGCAGCCGAGGGACGGGATTCTCTGGAAACACCATATATTTT. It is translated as CASSRGTGFSGNTIYF.

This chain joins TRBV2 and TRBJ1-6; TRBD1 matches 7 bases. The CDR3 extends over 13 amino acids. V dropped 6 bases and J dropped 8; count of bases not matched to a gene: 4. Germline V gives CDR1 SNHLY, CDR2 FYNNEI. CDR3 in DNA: TGTGCCAGCAGGGAGGGGGCTTATTCACCCCTCCACTTT. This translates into CASREGAYSPLHF. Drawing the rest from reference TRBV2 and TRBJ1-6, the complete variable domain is EPEVTQTPSHQVTQMGQEVILRCVPISNHLYFYWYRQILGQKVEFLVSFYNNEISEKSEIFDDQFSVERPDGSNFTLKIRSTKLEDSAMYFCASREGAYSPLHFGNGTRLTVT.

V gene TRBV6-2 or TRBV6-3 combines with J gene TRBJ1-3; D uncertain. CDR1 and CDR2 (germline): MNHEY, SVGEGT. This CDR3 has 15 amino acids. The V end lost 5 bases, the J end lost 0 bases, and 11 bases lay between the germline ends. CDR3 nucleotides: TGTGCCAGCAGTGCCACGAGAAGCTCTGGAAACACCATATATTTT. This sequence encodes CASSATRSSGNTIYF.

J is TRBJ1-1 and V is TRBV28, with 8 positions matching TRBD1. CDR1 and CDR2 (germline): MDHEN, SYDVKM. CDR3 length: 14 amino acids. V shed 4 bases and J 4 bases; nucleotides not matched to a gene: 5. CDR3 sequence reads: CASSSYRGTTEAFF. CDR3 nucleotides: TGTGCCAGCAGTTCGTACAGGGGGACCACTGAAGCTTTCTTT.

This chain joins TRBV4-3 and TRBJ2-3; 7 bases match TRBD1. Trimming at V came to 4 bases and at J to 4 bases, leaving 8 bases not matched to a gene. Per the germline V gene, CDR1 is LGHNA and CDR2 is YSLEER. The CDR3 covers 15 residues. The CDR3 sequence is CASSPGHTGADTQYF. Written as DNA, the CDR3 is TGCGCCAGCAGCCCAGGGCATACAGGGGCAGATACGCAGTATTTT.

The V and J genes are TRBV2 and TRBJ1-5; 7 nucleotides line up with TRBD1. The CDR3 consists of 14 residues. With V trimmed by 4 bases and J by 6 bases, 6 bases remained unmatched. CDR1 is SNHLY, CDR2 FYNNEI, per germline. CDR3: CASSAQTGRQPQHF. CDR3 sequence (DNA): TGTGCCAGCAGTGCCCAGACAGGGCGTCAGCCCCAGCATTTT.

For the CDR3, the DNA is TGCGCCAGGAGGACAGGGCCCAACACTGAAGCTTTCTTT. This gives the protein CARRTGPNTEAFF. V usage is TRBV5-1 and J usage is TRBJ1-1, with 8 bases fitting TRBD1. From germline, CDR1 is SGHRS and CDR2 YFSETQ. Trimming removed 8 bases from V and 2 bases from J; junction bases left unmatched: 5. This CDR3 is 13 amino acids long.

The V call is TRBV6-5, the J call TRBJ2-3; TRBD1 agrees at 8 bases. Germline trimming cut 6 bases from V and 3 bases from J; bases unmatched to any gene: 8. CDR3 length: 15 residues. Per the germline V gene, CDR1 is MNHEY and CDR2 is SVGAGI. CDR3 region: CASRLQGANTDTQYF. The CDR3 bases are TGTGCCAGCAGACTCCAGGGGGCGAATACAGATACGCAGTATTTT.